Listed below are T cell receptor beta chains from one sample, sequenced in a study of somatic mutations in cytotoxic T cells in rheumatoid arthritis. Profiling relied on immunoSEQ multiplex PCR, and the TCRdb table lists in-frame clones only, not all of them. The table includes approximately 21,000 clones, more than 65% detected once. Material: CD8+ T cells sorted from blood. These receptors originate from an adult with rheumatoid arthritis. The CDR3 runs from the conserved cysteine through the conserved F or W. The D gene is left open where the match is weak.

TRBV5-4	TRBD1	TRBJ2-2	CASSLDQGAGELFF
TRBV27	.	TRBJ2-7	CASSLERRAEQYF
TRBV11-2	.	TRBJ2-5	CASSRGTEETQYF
TRBV19	.	TRBJ1-5	CASSGWQGSNQPQHF
TRBV4-1	TRBD2	TRBJ2-5	CASSQRGTSGGQETQYF
TRBV27	.	TRBJ2-7	CASSLHSYYEQYF
TRBV6-4	.	TRBJ2-2	CASSGGTNTGELFF
TRBV5-8	TRBD2	TRBJ2-2	CASSQIPILAGAPGELFF
TRBV5-1	TRBD1	TRBJ2-7	CASNQAGGNNEQYF
TRBV4-1	.	TRBJ2-1	CASSQVGINEQFF
TRBV5-4	.	TRBJ2-5	CASSLKAEQETQYF
TRBV4-3	TRBD1	TRBJ2-7	CASSQGTGSFYEQYF
TRBV27	.	TRBJ1-5	CASSFGGVGNQPQHF
TRBV15	.	TRBJ2-1	CATSREGTDNEQFF
TRBV5-1	TRBD1	TRBJ2-1	CASSKTGGYNEQFF
TRBV27	.	TRBJ2-1	CASSFLGFNSYNEQFF
TRBV27	TRBD1	TRBJ2-4	CASSSTGTGSIQYF
TRBV6-5	TRBD1	TRBJ2-7	CASSFGQGNYEQYF